This TCR beta chain derives from a study of Ad26.COV2.S vaccination and SARS-CoV-2 variants. The overall study: A participant enrolled in the COV1001 Ad26.COV2.S trial arm provided the sample.

Whole-study results and caveats: Overall T cell responses may have been underestimated by the analyses of TCR breadth and depth. CD8+ and CD4+ T cells specific for spike reportedly responded with substantial breadth after vaccination.

J was trimmed by 6 bases and V by 5 bases; bases with no gene match: 12. Germline loops: CDR1 KGHDR, CDR2 SFDVKD. CDR3 size: 16 residues. On this clone itself: Its target is not known.

Here immunoSEQ multiplex PCR was the method, and the copy in TCRdb shows in-frame clones only, minus some. The table has around 370,000 clones, roughly 84% seen once. Treatment reported: 19 received Ad26.COV2.S at low or high dose, single or two shots; about five received placebo; per-sample allocation not given. Vaccine and placebo recipients were sampled on day 63 after the first injection. Immunization relied on an Ad26 vector, which expressed Wuhan-strain SARS-CoV-2 spike. The starting material was peripheral blood, obtained in a trial of Ad26.COV2.S vaccine versus placebo. This TCR derives from a person aged 18 to 59 who received the Ad26.COV2.S COVID-19 vaccine or a placebo. The rearrangement joins TRBV24-1 to TRBJ2-1; 7 nucleotides agree with TRBD2. CDR3 amino acids: CATSGGVGGRGNEQFF. The CDR3 nucleotides are TGTGCCACCAGTGGTGGGGTGGGCGGGAGAGGCAATGAGCAGTTCTTC.